This entry lists 29 T cell receptor beta chains sequenced from one sample in a study of T cell responses to AZD1222 COVID-19 vaccine. TCRdb's table, derived via immunoSEQ multiplex PCR, lists solely in-frame clones and lacks some. In total, the table holds more than 110,000 clones. The sample taken for sequencing was peripheral blood. These receptors came from an adult in good health.

The chain is built from TRBV25-1 and TRBJ1-1; D gene uncertain. V was trimmed by 7 bases and J by 3 bases, leaving 12 bases between them. This CDR3 is built from 13 residues. The germline V gene has CDR1 MGHDK and CDR2 SYGVNS. The CDR3 spells CASTESWDTEAFF. CDR3 sequence (DNA): TGTGCCAGCACCGAGTCCTGGGACACTGAAGCTTTCTTT.

The chain carries TRBV29-1 and TRBJ1-1; D is uncertain. The CDR3 is 10 residues long. The ends were cut back, 4 bases at V and 11 bases at J, with 11 bases in the middle. CDR1 SQVTM and CDR2 ANQGSEA come from the germline V gene. DNA for the CDR3: TGCAGCGTTGTAGATATCGACGCTTTCTTT. This sequence encodes CSVVDIDAFF.

This sequence joins TRBV6-5 and TRBJ1-2, with a weak D call TRBD1 (6 bases). The V gene's germline CDR1 is MNHEY and CDR2 SVGAGI. Trimming removed 7 bases at V and 10 bases at J, with 19 bases between. This CDR3 is 13 amino acids long. CDR3 DNA: TGTGCCAGCACCGGGACGGGACGGGGGCTCTACACCTTC. Its translation is CASTGTGRGLYTF.

The chain carries TRBV11-2 and TRBJ2-5, with 9 bases that match TRBD1. Germline V lookup: CDR1 SGHAT, CDR2 FQNNGV. With 8 bases clipped from V and 8 bases from J, the junction kept 9 bases outside the gene matches. CDR3 length equals 13 residues. The CDR3 loop reads CASGRDRDVTQYF. In DNA, the CDR3 is TGTGCCAGCGGACGGGACAGGGATGTTACCCAGTACTTC. Filled out from reference TRBV11-2 and TRBJ2-5, the complete variable domain reads EAGVAQSPRYKIIEKRQSVAFWCNPISGHATLYWYQQILGQGPKLLIQFQNNGVVDDSQLPKDRFSAERLKGVDSTLKIQPAKLEDSAVYLCASGRDRDVTQYFGPGTRLLVL.

The V and J genes are TRBV29-1 and TRBJ1-1, with a weak D call TRBD1 (5 bases). Between the trimmed V and J ends, which lost 6 bases and 2 bases, there was a span of 16 bases. The germline CDR1 and CDR2 sequences are SQVTM and ANQGSEA. CDR3 length equals 14 residues. CDR3 bases: TGCAGCGTCGCCCCCCCAGGGCCCAACACTGAAGCTTTCTTT. Protein sequence: CSVAPPGPNTEAFF. Complete variable domain (other parts from reference TRBV29-1 and TRBJ1-1): SAVISQKPSRDICQRGTSLTIQCQVDSQVTMMFWYRQQPGQSLTLIATANQGSEATYESGFVIDKFPISRPNLTFSTLTVSNMSPEDSSIYLCSVAPPGPNTEAFFGQGTRLTVV.

The chain has TRBV4-1 and TRBJ2-2; 8 bases fit TRBD2. With V trimmed by 3 bases and J by 4 bases, 10 bases remained unmatched. The germline CDR1 and CDR2 sequences are MGHRA and YSYEKL. The CDR3 sequence is 17 residues long. The CDR3 nucleotides read TGCGCCAGCAGCCAGAGGGCCGGGGGGGCGAGCACCGGGGAGCTGTTTTTT. This translates into CASSQRAGGASTGELFF.

The rearrangement uses TRBV7-2 and TRBJ1-4; D call uncertain. The CDR3 is 14 residues long. CDR1 is SGHTA and CDR2 is FQGNSA in the germline V gene. Between the trimmed V and J ends, which lost 1 base and 7 bases, there was a span of 10 bases. The CDR3 spells CASSLGRQSEKLFF. The DNA for the CDR3 is TGTGCCAGCAGCTTAGGGCGTCAATCTGAAAAACTGTTTTTT.

This chain joins TRBV6-5 and TRBJ2-7; the match to TRBD2 covers 8 bases. Germline CDR1 reads MNHEY; CDR2 reads SVGAGI. The CDR3 spans 15 residues. The V segment lost 6 bases and the J segment 2 bases; nucleotides outside the gene matches: 9. The CDR3 region is CASRDLRGGPYEQYF. In nucleotides, the CDR3 is TGTGCCAGCAGAGACCTCCGGGGGGGGCCCTACGAGCAGTACTTC.

V and J are TRBV9 and TRBJ1-1; no definite D call. In germline, CDR1 is SGDLS, CDR2 YYNGEE. CDR3 length equals 12 residues. V lost 0 bases to trimming and J lost 5 bases, with 5 bases between them. CDR3 residues: CASSVAETEAFF. CDR3 DNA sequence: TGTGCCAGCAGCGTAGCCGAGACTGAAGCTTTCTTT.

This chain's CDR3 is CASSDNKGQGHNEQFF. The CDR3 DNA sequence: TGTGCCAGCAGTGACAACAAAGGACAGGGCCACAATGAGCAGTTCTTC. This sequence joins TRBV6-1 and TRBJ2-1; 8 positions match TRBD1. After removal of 3 bases from V and 5 bases from J, the junction contained 9 bases not matched to a gene. This CDR3 is built from 16 residues. Germline V gene lookup returns CDR1 MNHNS and CDR2 SASEGT.

This chain links TRBV5-8 with TRBJ1-1; 9 bases map to TRBD1. Germline V gene data show CDR1 as SGHTS and CDR2 as YDEGEE. Trimming removed 0 bases from V and 1 base from J; junction bases left unmatched: 1. The CDR3 totals 15 residues. DNA for the CDR3: TGTGCCAGCAGCTTGGGGGACAGGGCGAACACTGAAGCTTTCTTT. Its protein is CASSLGDRANTEAFF. Drawing the rest from reference TRBV5-8 and TRBJ1-1, the complete variable domain is EAGVTQSPTHLIKTRGQQATLRCSPISGHTSVYWYQQALGLGLQFLLWYDEGEERNRGNFPPRFSGRQFPNYSSELNVNALELEDSALYLCASSLGDRANTEAFFGQGTRLTVV.

This chain connects TRBV7-2 to TRBJ2-1; 10 bases match TRBD2. V lost 0 bases to trimming and J lost 8 bases; unmatched junction nucleotides: 4. Germline CDR1 reads SGHTA; CDR2 reads FQGNSA. The CDR3 consists of 15 residues. Here the CDR3 DNA reads TGTGCCAGCAGCTTAGCAGCGGGGGGGCCGGATGAGCAGTTCTTC. Its protein product is CASSLAAGGPDEQFF.

The genes are TRBV7-8 and TRBJ2-5; possibly TRBD1 or TRBD2 for D (5 bases each). Germline CDR1 SGHVS, CDR2 FQNEAQ. The V end lost 5 bases, the J end lost 5 bases, and 15 bases lay between the germline ends. The CDR3 is 14 amino acids. The DNA for the CDR3 is TGTGCCAGCAGCCGAGAGGGGATAGCGGAGACCCAGTACTTC. It translates to CASSREGIAETQYF.

The chain has TRBV30 and TRBJ2-7; D tentatively reads TRBD1 or TRBD2 (5 bases each). The CDR3 is 12 amino acids. Germline loops: CDR1 GTSNPN, CDR2 SVGIG (reference sequence). The CDR3 reads CAMGVSSYEQYF. DNA of the CDR3: TGTGCGATGGGGGTCAGTTCCTACGAGCAGTACTTC.

Here the CDR3 reads CATPRDRETGELFF. The CDR3 region has the DNA TGTGCCACCCCGAGGGACAGGGAGACCGGGGAGCTGTTTTTT. The chain is built from TRBV19 and TRBJ2-2; TRBD1 matches 9 bases. Germline CDR1 LNHDA, CDR2 SQIVND (reference sequence). This CDR3 comprises 14 residues. The V and J ends lost 10 bases and 5 bases, in that order; junction bases with no gene match: 8.

This sequence joins TRBV5-1 and TRBJ2-6, with TRBD2 as a possible D gene (5 bases). The CDR3 sequence is 18 residues long. The ends were cut back, 4 bases at V and 0 bases at J, with 17 bases in the middle. CDR1 and CDR2 (germline): SGHRS, YFSETQ. This CDR3 is CASSPTPVRDSGANVLTF. The CDR3 DNA sequence: TGCGCCAGCAGCCCCACCCCGGTTCGGGACTCTGGGGCCAACGTCCTGACTTTC. Full variable domain (remainder filled in from reference TRBV5-1 and TRBJ2-6): KAGVTQTPRYLIKTRGQQVTLSCSPISGHRSVSWYQQTPGQGLQFLFEYFSETQRNKGNFPGRFSGRQFSNSRSEMNVSTLELGDSALYLCASSPTPVRDSGANVLTFGAGSRLTVL.

This chain joins TRBV29-1 and TRBJ2-5, with a weak D call TRBD1 (6 bases). Germline V gene lookup returns CDR1 SQVTM and CDR2 ANQGSEA. CDR3 size: 13 residues. Trimming pared 2 bases from V and 3 bases from J, leaving 10 bases between. CDR3 protein: CSVESTGEETQYF. The CDR3 nucleotides read TGCAGCGTTGAATCGACAGGAGAAGAGACCCAGTACTTC. Full variable domain (remainder filled in from reference TRBV29-1 and TRBJ2-5): SAVISQKPSRDICQRGTSLTIQCQVDSQVTMMFWYRQQPGQSLTLIATANQGSEATYESGFVIDKFPISRPNLTFSTLTVSNMSPEDSSIYLCSVESTGEETQYFGPGTRLLVL.

The V gene is TRBV18, the J gene TRBJ2-4; possible D gene TRBD2, 5 bases. This CDR3 spans 15 amino acids. CDR1 and CDR2 from the germline V gene are KGHSH and LQKENI. Trimming shortened V by 2 bases and J by 6 bases, and 14 bases separated the two germline ends. In DNA, the CDR3 is TGTGCCAGCTCACCATCGGCCGGAGGACTAAACATTCAGTACTTC. Protein product: CASSPSAGGLNIQYF.

V and J are TRBV15 and TRBJ1-3, with D possibly being TRBD1 (5 bases). This CDR3 is 16 amino acids long. V lost 0 bases to trimming and J lost 1 base, with 10 bases between them. Germline V gene sequence: CDR1 LNHNV, CDR2 YYDKDF (reference sequence). CDR3 DNA: TGTGCCACCAGCAGAGATTCTGGGGCTTCTGGAAACACCATATATTTT. It encodes CATSRDSGASGNTIYF.

The chain couples TRBV27 to TRBJ1-2; D remains ambiguous. V lost 6 bases and J lost 7, with 18 bases in between. Germline lookup yields CDR1 MNHEY and CDR2 SMNVEV (reference sequence). The CDR3 contains 14 residues. In nucleotides, the CDR3 is TGTGCCAGCAGACCCCGCGGGAGTCTAGGTGGCTACACCTTC. Translated, it gives CASRPRGSLGGYTF.

This chain joins TRBV29-1 and TRBJ2-1, with 9 bases identical to TRBD2. Germline lookup yields CDR1 SQVTM and CDR2 ANQGSEA. V was pared by 7 bases and J by 0 bases, with 10 bases of the junction left unmatched. This CDR3 comprises 16 residues. The chain's CDR3 is CSATTPGLASYNEQFF. The CDR3 DNA is TGCAGCGCTACAACTCCGGGACTAGCCTCCTACAATGAGCAGTTCTTC.

The V call is TRBV7-2, the J call TRBJ1-5, with D perhaps TRBD1 (5 bases). Trimming took 2 bases from V and 0 from J, leaving 11 bases between them. Germline CDR1 and CDR2: SGHTA and FQGNSA. The CDR3 loop spans 16 amino acids. The CDR3 DNA follows: TGTGCCAGCAGCTTACGGCAGGGTCCTAGCAATCAGCCCCAGCATTTT. Amino acids: CASSLRQGPSNQPQHF.

This chain connects TRBV7-3 to TRBJ1-6, with 7 bases lining up with TRBD1. Germline CDR1 and CDR2: SGHTA and FQGTGA. V dropped 2 bases and J dropped 6; count of bases not matched to a gene: 7. The CDR3 has 16 amino acids. The CDR3 loop is CASSLAGGNLNSPLHF. The CDR3 DNA sequence: TGTGCCAGCAGCTTAGCAGGGGGGAATCTTAATTCACCCCTCCACTTT.

The chain uses TRBV6-5 and TRBJ1-4; TRBD1 matches 7 bases. The CDR3 extends over 14 amino acids. V gave up 6 bases and J gave up 4 bases; unmatched junction bases: 5. Germline assignment: CDR1 MNHEY and CDR2 SVGAGI. The CDR3 loop reads CASSRGQVNEKLFF. In DNA, the CDR3 is TGTGCCAGCAGCCGAGGACAGGTTAATGAAAAACTGTTTTTT.

The chain employs TRBV4-1 and TRBJ1-2; D remains unclear. CDR1 is MGHRA, CDR2 YSYEKL, per germline. Trimming took off 0 bases at V and 4 bases at J, with 9 bases between the two ends. The CDR3 covers 14 residues. The CDR3 DNA follows: TGCGCCAGCAGCCAAGACGTCACACCCTATGGCTACACCTTC. It yields the protein CASSQDVTPYGYTF.

The chain has TRBV7-2 and TRBJ1-5, with D unresolved. The V and J ends lost 5 bases and 3 bases respectively, with 11 bases between them. CDR3 size: 14 residues. From germline, CDR1 is SGHTA and CDR2 FQGNSA. CDR3 residues: CASSPGRLNQPQHF. CDR3 coding DNA: TGTGCCAGCAGCCCCGGGCGTCTCAATCAGCCCCAGCATTTT. The complete variable domain, with remaining parts taken from reference TRBV7-2 and TRBJ1-5, reads GAGVSQSPSNKVTEKGKDVELRCDPISGHTALYWYRQSLGQGLEFLIYFQGNSAPDKSGLPSDRFSAERTGGSVSTLTIQRTQQEDSAVYLCASSPGRLNQPQHFGDGTRLSIL.

The chain has TRBV9 and TRBJ1-6; 9 bases align to TRBD1. With V trimmed by 4 bases and J by 0 bases, 14 bases remained unmatched. The CDR3 extends over 20 amino acids. Germline V gene sequence: CDR1 SGDLS, CDR2 YYNGEE. This CDR3 reads CASSPFRPGQGSSYNSPLHF. For the CDR3, the DNA is TGTGCCAGCAGCCCTTTTAGGCCGGGACAGGGAAGCTCCTATAATTCACCCCTCCACTTT.

The J gene is TRBJ1-1, the V gene TRBV6-5; TRBD1 matches 11 bases. The CDR3 extends over 15 amino acids. Losses at the gene ends were 6 bases for V and 1 base for J; bases not matched to a gene: 4. In germline, CDR1 is MNHEY, CDR2 SVGAGI. The CDR3 sequence is CASRDRGRGNTEAFF. DNA of the CDR3: TGTGCCAGCAGGGACAGGGGGCGGGGGAACACTGAAGCTTTCTTT.

J is TRBJ1-4 and V is TRBV11-2; D call uncertain. Germline-derived CDR1 and CDR2 are SGHAT and FQNNGV. With 5 bases removed from V and 8 bases from J, the gap between germline ends came to 12 bases. CDR3 length: 13 amino acids. The CDR3 nucleotides read TGTGCCAGCAGCAGGGAGGGAGGAGAAAAACTGTTTTTT. It codes for CASSREGGEKLFF. Full variable domain (missing parts from reference TRBV11-2 and TRBJ1-4): EAGVAQSPRYKIIEKRQSVAFWCNPISGHATLYWYQQILGQGPKLLIQFQNNGVVDDSQLPKDRFSAERLKGVDSTLKIQPAKLEDSAVYLCASSREGGEKLFFGSGTQLSVL.